The 29 T cell receptor beta chains below all came from one sample that was sequenced in a study of blood T cell repertoires in COVID-19. Profiled with immunoSEQ multiplex PCR; TCRdb holds only in-frame clones, not every one. The sample has a few hundred thousand clones, roughly 80% seen once. The source material was peripheral blood. These receptors originate from a woman older than 75 with acute or convalescent COVID-19.

This clone turned up a few times. This chain joins TRBV7-2 and TRBJ2-3; 10 nucleotides align to TRBD1. CDR1 is SGHTA and CDR2 is FQGNSA in the germline V gene. V was pared by 3 bases and J by 2 bases, with 2 bases of the junction left unmatched. This CDR3 comprises 15 residues. The CDR3 sequence: CASSFDRGPTDTQYF. CDR3 DNA: TGTGCCAGCAGCTTTGACAGGGGGCCCACAGATACGCAGTATTTT.

The chain employs TRBV6-2 or TRBV6-3 and TRBJ2-3, with 10 bases that match TRBD1. The V gene end was trimmed by 2 bases and the J gene end by 6 bases; junction bases not matched to a gene: 2. Germline V gene sequence: CDR1 MNHEY, CDR2 SVGEGT. The CDR3 sequence is 14 residues long. The CDR3, as DNA: TGTGCCAGCAGTTACGACAGGGGGCAGGATACGCAGTATTTT. Its protein product is CASSYDRGQDTQYF.

The gene calls are TRBV11-3 and TRBJ1-6; 7 positions agree with TRBD1. Germline assignment: CDR1 SGHNT and CDR2 YENEEA. The V segment lost 3 bases and the J segment 8 bases; nucleotides outside the gene matches: 16. This CDR3 is built from 18 residues. CDR3 coding DNA: TGTGCCAGCAGCTTGACTGCGGGGAGACAGGGTATGCATTCACCCCTCCACTTT. Protein product: CASSLTAGRQGMHSPLHF. Looking up the rest from reference TRBV11-3 and TRBJ1-6 gives the full variable domain: EAGVVQSPRYKIIEKKQPVAFWCNPISGHNTLYWYLQNLGQGPELLIRYENEEAVDDSQLPKDRFSAERLKGVDSTLKIQPAELGDSAVYLCASSLTAGRQGMHSPLHFGNGTRLTVT.

In its sample, this clone was seen once. The gene calls are TRBV4-2 and TRBJ1-3; D gene unclear. CDR3 length equals 16 residues. The germline V and J ends were trimmed by 0 bases and 0 bases, with 9 bases remaining between them. Germline assignment: CDR1 LGHNA and CDR2 YNFKEQ. DNA for the CDR3: TGTGCCAGCAGCCAAGATTTGGCCAGCTCTGGAAACACCATATATTTT. This translates into CASSQDLASSGNTIYF.

As regards this clone: This sample also contains other DNA sequences that code for the same CDR3. The gene calls are TRBV30 and TRBJ1-2, with TRBD1 as a possible D gene (6 bases). CDR3 size: 13 residues. Germline V CDR1 and CDR2: GTSNPN, SVGIG (reference sequence). The CDR3 DNA is TGTCCCACCACCGCCGGGGGGCCGGGGGGCTACACCTTC. Encoded protein: CPTTAGGPGGYTF.

This clone was picked up a small number of times. CDR3 nucleotides: TGTGCCAGTACGGGGATGAACAATGAGCAGTTCTTC. It is translated as CASTGMNNEQFF. The V and J genes are TRBV12-3 or TRBV12-4 and TRBJ2-1; D might be TRBD2 (5 bases). Trimming left V 9 bases short and J 5 bases short, with 11 bases between. The CDR3 spans 12 residues.

The V gene is TRBV7-9, the J gene TRBJ2-7; 11 bases align to TRBD2. V was clipped by 4 bases and J by 4 bases; unmatched bases: 6. In germline, CDR1 is SEHNR, CDR2 FQNEAQ (reference sequence). The CDR3 is made up of 15 amino acids. The CDR3 protein is CASSSTLAGGYEQYF. The CDR3 DNA reads TGTGCCAGCAGCTCAACTCTAGCGGGAGGTTACGAGCAGTACTTC.

V and J are TRBV6-1 and TRBJ1-2; no definite D call. Trimming stripped 4 bases from V and 6 bases from J, with 21 bases between. Germline-derived CDR1 and CDR2 are MNHNS and SASEGT. The CDR3 runs 16 residues. Written as DNA, the CDR3 is TGTGCCAGCAGTGGTAATTCCGGGTCCGGTTTCCATGGCTACACCTTC. Amino acids: CASSGNSGSGFHGYTF.

The gene calls are TRBV2 and TRBJ2-2; 8 bases line up with TRBD1. Unmatched junction bases numbered 4, after V lost 3 bases and J lost 7 bases. This CDR3 has 14 residues. CDR1 is SNHLY and CDR2 is FYNNEI in the germline V gene. The CDR3 sequence is CASSEQGANGELFF. As DNA, the CDR3 is TGTGCCAGCAGTGAGCAGGGGGCGAACGGGGAGCTGTTTTTT.

V gene TRBV27 combines with J gene TRBJ2-5, with TRBD1 matching 11 bases. With 2 bases clipped from V and 5 bases from J, the junction kept 4 bases outside the gene matches. CDR1 MNHEY and CDR2 SMNVEV come from the germline V gene (reference sequence). There are 15 residues in the CDR3. The CDR3 sequence: CASSLGTGGWETQYF. The CDR3 nucleotides read TGTGCCAGCAGTTTAGGGACAGGGGGTTGGGAGACCCAGTACTTC.

The chain combines TRBV2 with TRBJ1-4; D is perhaps TRBD1 (5 bases). The V end lost 4 bases, the J end lost 0 bases, and 12 bases lay between the germline ends. From germline, CDR1 is SNHLY and CDR2 FYNNEI. The CDR3 spans 16 residues. The CDR3 reads CASSGTAGTTNEKLFF. The DNA of the CDR3 is TGTGCCAGCAGTGGAACCGCAGGGACAACTAATGAAAAACTGTTTTTT.

This clone occurred once. Different DNA sequences within this sample yield the same CDR3. The rearrangement uses TRBV3-1 (or the pseudogene TRBV3-2) and TRBJ2-3; 10 bases line up with TRBD2. The germline CDR1 and CDR2 sequences are LGHDT and YNNKEL (reference sequence). The CDR3 loop spans 16 amino acids. Trimming removed 1 base from V and 1 base from J; junction bases left unmatched: 2. CDR3 amino acids: CASSQALAGGTDTQYF. The CDR3 nucleotides read TGTGCCAGCAGCCAAGCGCTAGCGGGGGGCACAGATACGCAGTATTTT.

The rearrangement links TRBV3-1 (or the pseudogene TRBV3-2) to TRBJ1-1, with a weak D call TRBD1 (6 bases). The CDR3 is 15 amino acids. Germline lookup yields CDR1 LGHDT and CDR2 YNNKEL (reference sequence). V shed 4 bases and J shed 0 bases, with 12 bases lying between them. The CDR3: CASSPPGGLNTEAFF. The CDR3 coding sequence is TGTGCCAGCAGCCCGCCCGGGGGGCTGAACACTGAAGCTTTCTTT.

CDR3 coding DNA: TGTGCCAGCAGTTTATCGTGGCTGCAGCCCCAGCATTTT. It yields the protein CASSLSWLQPQHF. The rearrangement links TRBV27 to TRBJ1-5; D is unclear. The CDR3 length is 13 residues. CDR1 is MNHEY and CDR2 is SMNVEV in the germline V gene (reference sequence). V lost 0 bases and J 7 bases, leaving 7 bases between the germline ends.

The chain joins TRBV21-1 to TRBJ1-4; the table gives TRBD1 as D, unverified against the DNA. TRBV21-1 is marked as a pseudogene. There are 16 residues in the CDR3. CDR3 sequence (DNA): TGTGCCAGCAACCTTGTTGGGGCGGAATGGAATGAAAAACTGTTTTTT. This sequence encodes CASNLVGAEWNEKLFF.

This chain joins TRBV5-6 and TRBJ2-7; 10 nucleotides align to TRBD2. Germline V CDR1 and CDR2: SGHDT, YYEEEE. This CDR3 contains 16 residues. V shed 3 bases, J shed 9 bases, and the junction held 15 bases outside the gene matches. CDR3 residues: CASSSTGTSAFDWQYF. The CDR3 DNA reads as TGTGCCAGCAGCTCTACCGGGACTAGCGCCTTTGACTGGCAGTACTTC.

The genes are TRBV7-6 and TRBJ2-1, with D possibly TRBD2 on 6 matching bases. V was clipped by 1 base and J by 4 bases, with 14 bases between them. The V gene's germline CDR1 is SGHVS and CDR2 FNYEAQ. This CDR3 has 16 amino acids. CDR3 nucleotide sequence: TGTGCCAGCAGCTTAGGATCGGGGGAAACTTACAATGAGCAGTTCTTC. Protein product: CASSLGSGETYNEQFF.

This chain uses TRBV4-3 with TRBJ2-6; 9 bases match TRBD2. Trimming at V came to 0 bases and at J to 2 bases, leaving 8 bases not matched to a gene. Germline CDR1 and CDR2: LGHNA and YSLEER. CDR3 length: 19 residues. This CDR3 is CASSQDSGGIRPGANVLTF. CDR3 DNA sequence: TGCGCCAGCAGCCAAGATAGCGGGGGTATTAGACCTGGGGCCAACGTCCTGACTTTC.

The sample holds a few counts of this clone. The chain is built from TRBV7-8 and TRBJ2-7; a possible D gene is TRBD2 (6 bases). The CDR3 has 17 residues. Germline CDR1 and CDR2: SGHVS and FQNEAQ. The V end lost 5 bases, the J end lost 4 bases, and 24 bases lay between the germline ends. In nucleotides, the CDR3 is TGTGCCAGCAGCCGAGAGGGCGGGGTGCCAAGTTTGTACGAGCAGTACTTC. This codes for CASSREGGVPSLYEQYF.

V is TRBV19 and J is TRBJ1-2, with D perhaps matching TRBD1 (6 bases). The V and J ends lost 3 bases and 11 bases respectively, with 19 bases between them. The CDR3 runs 14 residues. From germline, CDR1 is LNHDA and CDR2 SQIVND (reference sequence). CDR3 protein: CASSIGTNPLRYTF. In DNA, the CDR3 is TGTGCCAGTAGTATCGGGACAAACCCTTTACGTTACACCTTC.

The chain has TRBV11-1 and TRBJ2-5, with TRBD1 matching over 8 bases. CDR3 length: 14 residues. Germline CDR1 is SGHAT and CDR2 is FQDESV (reference sequence). With V trimmed by 5 bases and J by 4 bases, 6 bases remained unmatched. CDR3 DNA: TGTGCCAGCAGCACCCAGGGGGCATCAGAGACCCAGTACTTC. It yields the protein CASSTQGASETQYF.

This chain links TRBV6-1 with TRBJ1-5; D gene uncertain. The V and J ends lost 2 bases and 0 bases respectively, with 8 bases between them. The length of the CDR3 is 15 residues. Germline assignment: CDR1 MNHNS and CDR2 SASEGT. The CDR3 is CASSEWPPSNQPQHF. Here the CDR3 DNA reads TGTGCCAGCAGTGAATGGCCCCCTAGCAATCAGCCCCAGCATTTT.

The chain joins TRBV9 to TRBJ1-2; TRBD1 matches 7 bases. V was pared by 8 bases and J by 5 bases, with 15 bases of the junction left unmatched. Germline V gene lookup returns CDR1 SGDLS and CDR2 YYNGEE. The CDR3 totals 15 residues. This chain's CDR3 is CASKGQRIQGYGYTF. The CDR3 bases are TGTGCCAGTAAGGGACAGCGAATTCAAGGGTATGGCTACACCTTC.

The genes are TRBV11-3 and TRBJ2-1, with D unresolved. The CDR3 contains 14 residues. CDR1 and CDR2 (germline): SGHNT, YENEEA. Between the trimmed V and J ends, which lost 4 bases and 5 bases, there was a span of 12 bases. This CDR3 is CASSSPPVDNEQFF. The DNA of the CDR3 is TGTGCCAGCAGCTCACCGCCGGTCGACAATGAGCAGTTCTTC. The whole variable domain, remainder taken from reference TRBV11-3 and TRBJ2-1, is EAGVVQSPRYKIIEKKQPVAFWCNPISGHNTLYWYLQNLGQGPELLIRYENEEAVDDSQLPKDRFSAERLKGVDSTLKIQPAELGDSAVYLCASSSPPVDNEQFFGPGTRLTVL.

The V call is TRBV19, the J call TRBJ1-3; 8 bases are shared with TRBD1. Germline CDR1 reads LNHDA; CDR2 reads SQIVND (reference sequence). The CDR3 consists of 15 residues. After removal of 8 bases from V and 0 bases from J, the junction contained 6 bases not matched to a gene. The CDR3 DNA follows: TGTGCCAGTCGTCCTCAGGGGGCCTCTGGAAACACCATATATTTT. Translated, it gives CASRPQGASGNTIYF.

By sample fraction, this clone is medium-sized (0.01 to 0.1%). This rearrangement joins TRBV30 to TRBJ2-1, with D hard to call. V was shortened by 0 bases and J by 10 bases, with 10 bases between the two germline ends. CDR3 size: 12 residues. CDR1 and CDR2 (germline): GTSNPN, SVGIG (reference sequence). CDR3 nucleotides: TGTGCCTGGAGTGTGGCTGGGCTCGAGCAGTTCTTC. This codes for CAWSVAGLEQFF. The whole variable domain, remainder taken from reference TRBV30 and TRBJ2-1, is SQTIHQWPATLVQPVGSPLSLECTVEGTSNPNLYWYRQAAGRGLQLLFYSVGIGQISSEVPQNLSASRPQDRQFILSSKKLLLSDSGFYLCAWSVAGLEQFFGPGTRLTVL.

The V gene is TRBV6-5, the J gene TRBJ2-3; 10 positions match TRBD2. V shed 8 bases and J 1 base; nucleotides not matched to a gene: 6. This CDR3 has 15 residues. In germline, CDR1 is MNHEY, CDR2 SVGAGI. The CDR3 DNA is TGTGCCAGCTCAAAAGCGGGGGGGCGCACAGATACGCAGTATTTT. It is translated as CASSKAGGRTDTQYF.

This clone was counted a single time. Other DNA sequences of this sample code for an identical CDR3. This CDR3 is CASSFSGRGYTF. CDR3 nucleotide sequence: TGTGCCAGCAGTTTCTCGGGTAGGGGCTACACCTTC. The chain carries TRBV12-3 or TRBV12-4 and TRBJ1-2; D is undetermined. CDR3 length: 12 amino acids. Trimming took 3 bases from V and 8 from J, leaving 10 bases between them.

This clone has more than one count but fewer than ten. The chain couples TRBV10-1 to TRBJ2-3; D call uncertain. The CDR3 spans 15 residues. Deletions cut 3 bases from V and 0 bases from J, with 10 bases between. Looked up from germline, CDR1 is WNHNN and CDR2 is SYGVQD (reference sequence). The CDR3 nucleotides are TGCGCCAGCAGTGACCCAGGCCTGAGCACAGATACGCAGTATTTT. Protein sequence: CASSDPGLSTDTQYF.